The rows below give T cell receptor beta chains drawn from one sample of a study of shared clonotypes between healthy human individuals. Using immunoSEQ multiplex PCR, the repertoire was profiled, and TCRdb retains in-frame clones only, with some absent. The sample holds millions of clones, roughly 96% seen once. The source material was naive CD4+ T cells sorted from blood. The source of these receptors is a man younger than 35 in good health. Both conserved end residues are part of each CDR3. A D gene is named only where the DNA matches it firmly. A clone size is listed for some rows: how often the clone was seen (once, few, many), or a class if it is expanded.

J gene,V gene,D gene,clone size,CDR3 DNA,CDR3 protein
TRBJ1-5,TRBV28,TRBD1,-,TGTGCCAGCAGTTCTCCCACACCGGGACAGGGATATCAGCCCCAGCATTTT,CASSSPTPGQGYQPQHF
TRBJ1-3,TRBV4-3,-,-,TGCGCCAGCAGCCAAGGAACAGGGAGATTGAACACCATATATTTT,CASSQGTGRLNTIYF
TRBJ2-7,TRBV25-1,-,-,TGTGCCAGCAGTGAATACTACGAGCAGTACTTC,CASSEYYEQYF
TRBJ1-5,TRBV6-4,-,-,TGTGCCAGCACCTTGGTGGCAGTGGGCAATCAGCCCCAGCATTTT,CASTLVAVGNQPQHF
TRBJ1-5,TRBV7-2,-,once,TGTGCCAGCAGCACCGGGACGCTTAGAAGCAATCAGCCCCAGCATTTT,CASSTGTLRSNQPQHF
TRBJ2-1,TRBV10-3,TRBD1,-,TGTGCCATCAGTGAGAGGACAGGGTGGTATGAGCAGTTCTTC,CAISERTGWYEQFF
TRBJ1-6,TRBV2,-,-,TGTGCCAGCAGACGGGAAGGGAACAATTCACCCCTCCACTTT,CASRREGNNSPLHF
TRBJ2-7,TRBV27,TRBD1,once,TGTGCCAGCAGACCGGGACAGGGGTACGAGCAGTACTTC,CASRPGQGYEQYF
TRBJ2-1,TRBV7-3,-,-,TGTGCCAGCAGCGCCCCAGGGTCCCCCCCCAATGAGCAGTTCTTC,CASSAPGSPPNEQFF
TRBJ2-7,TRBV5-6,-,-,TGTGCCAGCAGCTTAGCAGGGTCCTACGAGCAGTACTTC,CASSLAGSYEQYF
TRBJ2-1,TRBV30,TRBD2,once,TGTGCCTGGAGTGGTACCCGAGAACTAGCGGGGGTGTACAATGAGCAGTTCTTC,CAWSGTRELAGVYNEQFF
TRBJ2-7,TRBV11-2,-,-,TGTGCCAGCAGCCTTTACCCCCTCGAGCAGTACTTC,CASSLYPLEQYF
TRBJ2-2,TRBV7-9,TRBD2,-,TGTGCCAGCAGCAGGACTAGCGAGAACACCGGGGAGCTGTTTTTT,CASSRTSENTGELFF
TRBJ2-1,TRBV25-1,TRBD2,-,TGTGCCAGCAGCGCAAGGACCGGGACTAGTAAACAGTTCTTC,CASSARTGTSKQFF
TRBJ2-1,TRBV27,TRBD2,-,TGTGCCAGCAGTTTATCCCTACTAGCGGGCAACAATGAGCAGTTCTTC,CASSLSLLAGNNEQFF
TRBJ2-3,TRBV5-4,-,-,TGTGCCAGCAGCTTGAACACAGCCACAGATACGCAGTATTTT,CASSLNTATDTQYF